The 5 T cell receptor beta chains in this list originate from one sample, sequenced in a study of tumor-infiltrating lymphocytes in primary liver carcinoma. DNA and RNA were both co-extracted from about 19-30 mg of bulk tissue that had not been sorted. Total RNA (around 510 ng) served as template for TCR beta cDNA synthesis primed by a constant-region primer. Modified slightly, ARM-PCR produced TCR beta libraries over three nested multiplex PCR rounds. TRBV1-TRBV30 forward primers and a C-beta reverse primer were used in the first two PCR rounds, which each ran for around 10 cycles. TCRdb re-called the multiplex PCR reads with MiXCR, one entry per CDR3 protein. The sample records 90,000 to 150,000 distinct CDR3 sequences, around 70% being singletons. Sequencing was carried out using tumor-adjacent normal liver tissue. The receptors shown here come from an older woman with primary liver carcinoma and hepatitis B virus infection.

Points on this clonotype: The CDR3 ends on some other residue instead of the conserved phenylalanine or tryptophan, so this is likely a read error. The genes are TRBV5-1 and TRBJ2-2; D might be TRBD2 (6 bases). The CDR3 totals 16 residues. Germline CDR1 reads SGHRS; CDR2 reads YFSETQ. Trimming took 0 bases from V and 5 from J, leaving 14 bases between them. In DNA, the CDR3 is TGCGCCAGCAGCTTGGTTTCTGCGGGACGGACCGGGGAGCTGTTTTTA. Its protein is CASSLVSAGRTGELFL.

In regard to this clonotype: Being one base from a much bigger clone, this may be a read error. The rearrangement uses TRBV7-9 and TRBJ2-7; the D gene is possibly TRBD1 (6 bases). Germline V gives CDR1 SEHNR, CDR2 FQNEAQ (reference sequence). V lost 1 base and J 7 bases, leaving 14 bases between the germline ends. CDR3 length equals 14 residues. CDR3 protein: CASSLGGHRGEQYF. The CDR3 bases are TGTGCCAGCAGCTTAGGGGGACATCGAGGGGAGCAGTACTTC.

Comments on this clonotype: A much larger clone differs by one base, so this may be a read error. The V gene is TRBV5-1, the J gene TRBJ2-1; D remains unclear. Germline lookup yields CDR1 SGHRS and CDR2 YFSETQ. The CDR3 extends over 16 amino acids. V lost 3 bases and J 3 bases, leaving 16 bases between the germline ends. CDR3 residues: CASSSTRSNVYNEQFF. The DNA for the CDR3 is TGCGCCAGCAGCTCGACAAGATCAAATGTCTACAATGAGCAGTTCTTC.

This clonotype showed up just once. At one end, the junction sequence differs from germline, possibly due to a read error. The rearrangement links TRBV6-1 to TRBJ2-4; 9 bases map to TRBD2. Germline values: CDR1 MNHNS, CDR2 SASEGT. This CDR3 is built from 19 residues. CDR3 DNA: TGTCCCAGCAGTGAAGAGGCAAACGGGGGGACTAGCGCCAAAAACATTCAGTACTTC. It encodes CPSSEEANGGTSAKNIQYF.

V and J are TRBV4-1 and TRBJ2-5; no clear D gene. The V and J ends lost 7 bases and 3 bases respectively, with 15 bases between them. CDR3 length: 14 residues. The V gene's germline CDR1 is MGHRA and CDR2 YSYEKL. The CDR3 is CASNQIPEEETQYF. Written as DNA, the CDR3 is TGCGCCAGCAACCAGATCCCCGAAGAAGAGACCCAGTACTTC.